What follows are 32 T cell receptor beta chains derived from one specimen sequenced in a study of tumor and adjacent non-tumor tissue in lung cancer. The template was RNA from unsorted bulk tissue. More than 3 cm separated this lung sample from the edge of the tumor. Three rounds of nested PCR, following a modified ARM-PCR protocol, produced the TCRbeta library. Each CDR3 protein is one row after TCRdb ran MiXCR on the multiplex PCR reads. The profile covers 40,000 to 45,000 distinct CDR3 sequences, with roughly two thirds appearing a single time and about 20% taken by the ten largest. Sequenced material: distant non-tumor lung tissue. These receptors all come from a woman between 35 and 50 years old with non-small cell lung cancer.

Points on this clonotype: A read error is likely, as this CDR3 ends without the conserved phenylalanine or tryptophan. Because the CDR3's place on the DNA is in doubt, the DNA is left out and the CDR3 is given as listed by TCRdb. The chain carries TRBV20-1 and TRBJ2-3; the table assigns TRBD2, which was not confirmed against the DNA. The CDR3 spans 18 residues, counting both ends. CDR1 and CDR2 from the germline V gene are DFQATT and SNEGSKA (reference sequence). The CDR3: CSARDIKRGGGAQDTKYL.

This clonotype came up a few times. V gene TRBV29-1 combines with J gene TRBJ2-7; 10 bases line up with TRBD1. V shed 5 bases, J shed 8 bases, and the junction held 15 bases outside the gene matches. The germline V gene has CDR1 SQVTM and CDR2 ANQGSEA. The CDR3 consists of 15 residues. The chain's CDR3 is CSVSSRDRGTDKQYF. The CDR3 DNA follows: TGCAGCGTTTCATCCCGGGACAGGGGTACGGACAAGCAGTACTTC.

With respect to this clonotype: One end of the junction is discordant with germline, which a read error may explain. The J gene is TRBJ2-6, the V gene TRBV5-1; 7 nucleotides align to TRBD1. The CDR3 spans 17 residues. Germline lookup yields CDR1 SGHRS and CDR2 YFSETQ. CDR3 amino acids: CASSLGDRVSGANILTF. As DNA, the CDR3 is TGCGCCAGCAGCTTGGGAGACAGGGTCTCTGGGGCCAACATCCTGACTTTC. Combining the CDR3 with reference TRBV5-1 and TRBJ2-6 gives the whole variable domain KAGVTQTPRYLIKTRGQQVTLSCSPISGHRSVSWYQQTPGQGLQFLFEYFSETQRNKGNFPGRFSGRQFSNSRSEMNVSTLELGDSALYLCASSLGDRVSGANILTFGAGSRLTVL.

CDR3 nucleotides: TGCGCCAGCAGCCAAGCATTGTCTGGGAAAGAGACACACTACTTC. Amino acids: CASSQALSGKETHYF. The chain links TRBV4-1 to TRBJ2-5; D not certain. Germline-derived CDR1 and CDR2 are MGHRA and YSYEKL. V lost 1 base to trimming and J lost 14 bases, with 23 bases between them. The CDR3 consists of 15 residues.

This clonotype was found many times. This chain joins TRBV12-3 or TRBV12-4 and TRBJ1-5, with no clear D. CDR3 length equals 14 residues. V was trimmed by 2 bases and J by 6 bases, leaving 11 bases between them. The CDR3 region is CASSLILKGQPQHF. The CDR3 DNA sequence: TGTGCCAGCAGTTTAATTTTGAAAGGTCAGCCCCAGCATTTT.

In regard to this clonotype: Germline and junction disagree at one end, which may indicate a read error. The DNA of the CDR3 is TGTGCCATCAGCGGCCCGGGACTAGTAGGGCCCACAGATATGCAGTATTTT. This gives the protein CAISGPGLVGPTDMQYF. The V and J genes are TRBV7-9 and TRBJ2-3; 8 nucleotides match TRBD2. This CDR3 has 17 residues. Germline CDR1 reads SEHNR; CDR2 reads FQNEAQ (reference sequence).

The V gene is TRBV6-5, the J gene TRBJ2-3; no firm D call. This CDR3 spans 13 amino acids. Germline V gene data show CDR1 as MNHEY and CDR2 as SVGAGI. V lost 2 bases, J lost 5 bases, and 8 bases lay in between. Here the CDR3 reads CASSYLVGDTQYF. DNA for the CDR3: TGTGCCAGCAGTTACCTCGTGGGAGATACGCAGTATTTT.

This clonotype was seen a few times. Being one base from a much bigger clone, this may be a read error. The chain joins TRBV10-3 to TRBJ2-7; 10 bases align to TRBD1. Germline V gives CDR1 ENHRY, CDR2 SYGVKD. There are 18 residues in the CDR3. The CDR3 loop reads CAISEPTSGTGVSYERYF. CDR3 sequence (DNA): TGTGCCATCAGTGAGCCCACCTCCGGGACAGGGGTTTCCTACGAGCGGTACTTC.

Notes on this clonotype: A much more abundant neighbour one base away suggests this may be a read error. The J gene is TRBJ2-7, the V gene TRBV24-1, with D possibly being TRBD1 (5 bases). The CDR3 spans 14 residues. CDR1 is KGHDR, CDR2 SFDVKD, per germline. In DNA, the CDR3 is TGTGCCGCCAGCTTGTCGACAGCGTCCTACGAGCAGTACTTC. It yields the protein CAASLSTASYEQYF.

A single count supports this clonotype. The junction and the germline gene differ at one end; a read error may be behind it. The chain uses TRBV10-3 and TRBJ2-1; the match to TRBD2 covers 11 bases. This CDR3 comprises 16 residues. CDR1 and CDR2 from the germline V gene are ENHRY and SYGVKD. The CDR3 DNA sequence: TGTGCCATAAGTGAAAATAGCGGGAGGGACTACAATGAGCAGTTCTTC. Translated: CAISENSGRDYNEQFF.

This clonotype occurred many times. V is TRBV29-1 and J is TRBJ2-1, with D perhaps matching TRBD2 (7 bases). This CDR3 has 17 amino acids. V lost 4 bases and J 3 bases, leaving 22 bases between the germline ends. Germline-derived CDR1 and CDR2 are SQVTM and ANQGSEA. The CDR3 DNA is TGCAGCGTTGGTGGGGGAGGGGGGGCCTATAACTACAATGAGCAGTTCTTC. It translates to CSVGGGGGAYNYNEQFF.

As to this clonotype: At one boundary the junction diverges from the germline segment, which might be a read error. The J gene is TRBJ2-5, the V gene TRBV28; no clear D. CDR1 MDHEN and CDR2 SYDVKM come from the germline V gene. The CDR3 has 12 residues. For the CDR3, the DNA is TGTGCCAGCAGTTCCGCGACGAGGACCCGGTACTTC. This encodes CASSSATRTRYF.

Many counts were recorded for this clonotype. This sequence joins TRBV6-6 and TRBJ1-2; TRBD1 agrees at 7 bases. The germline V gene encodes CDR1 MNHNY and CDR2 SVGAGI (reference sequence). The length of the CDR3 is 14 residues. V gave up 4 bases and J gave up 4 bases; unmatched junction bases: 6. The CDR3 is CASSLQGKIYGYTF. CDR3 sequence (DNA): TGTGCCAGCAGTTTACAGGGGAAGATCTATGGCTACACCTTC.

This clonotype has ten or more counts. This chain connects TRBV20-1 to TRBJ2-5; D possibly corresponds to TRBD2 (6 bases). The V end was cut by 0 bases, the J end by 5 bases, with 19 bases between. The germline V gene encodes CDR1 DFQATT and CDR2 SNEGSKA (reference sequence). CDR3 length: 16 amino acids. The CDR3 spells CSARDQAGPKLETQYF. As DNA, the CDR3 is TGCAGTGCTAGAGATCAAGCGGGTCCGAAGTTGGAGACCCAGTACTTC.

The V call is TRBV11-2, the J call TRBJ1-6; D unclear. The germline V gene encodes CDR1 SGHAT and CDR2 FQNNGV. The length of the CDR3 is 15 residues. Trimming left V 3 bases short and J 0 bases short, with 6 bases between. CDR3 DNA: TGTGCCAGCAGCTTTGATTGCTCCTATAATTCACCCCTCCACTTT. Translated, it gives CASSFDCSYNSPLHF.

Comments on this clonotype: One base away lies a much larger clone, so this may be a sequencing read error. This sequence joins TRBV14 and TRBJ2-7; D gene ambiguous. CDR1 and CDR2 from the germline V gene are SGHDN and FVKESK. Trimming took off 5 bases at V and 3 bases at J, with 5 bases between the two ends. The CDR3 loop spans 11 amino acids. The CDR3 spells CASSYYYEQYF. CDR3 nucleotide sequence: TGTGCCAGCAGCTACTACTACGAGCAGTACTTC.

Regarding this clonotype: A much larger clone differs by one base, so this may be a read error. The chain combines TRBV20-1 with TRBJ2-3; D remains ambiguous. V was pared by 1 base and J by 5 bases, with 10 bases between. The CDR3 extends over 13 amino acids. Germline V CDR1 and CDR2: DFQATT, SNEGSKA (reference sequence). As DNA, the CDR3 is TGCAGTGCTAGAGCGCCTGCACGAGATACGCAGTATTTT. Translated, it gives CSARAPARDTQYF.

Comment on this clonotype: A single base separates this from a much larger clone, so it may be a read error. No conserved phenylalanine or tryptophan is present at the end of the CDR3, so a read error is the likely explanation. J is TRBJ1-4 and V is TRBV5-6; D not certain. The length of the CDR3 is 12 residues. The V gene lost 2 bases and the J gene lost 6 bases, with 5 bases spanning the gap. Germline CDR1 and CDR2: SGHDT and YYEEEE. The CDR3 is CASSFGDEKLFL. CDR3 coding DNA: TGTGCCAGCAGCTTTGGAGATGAAAAACTGTTTCTT.

This chain uses TRBV20-1 with TRBJ2-7; D is possibly TRBD2 (6 bases). V was shortened by 1 base and J by 0 bases, with 19 bases between the two germline ends. The germline V gene has CDR1 DFQATT and CDR2 SNEGSKA (reference sequence). This CDR3 is built from 17 residues. The CDR3 DNA reads TGCAGTGCTAGAGGTAGCGGCCAGCGCGGCAGCTCCTACGAGCAGTACTTC. Its translation: CSARGSGQRGSSYEQYF.

Concerning this clonotype itself: Germline is not matched at one junction end, which may reflect a read error. The V call is TRBV6-6, the J call TRBJ2-3, with D possibly matching TRBD2 (6 bases). CDR1 and CDR2 from the germline V gene are MNHNY and SVGAGI (reference sequence). The CDR3 is made up of 15 amino acids. CDR3 loop: CTSSLGGAVADMQYF. In nucleotides, the CDR3 is TGTACCAGCAGTTTGGGGGGAGCAGTGGCAGATATGCAGTATTTT.

On this clonotype itself: Possible read error: a much larger clone is one base away. The chain carries TRBV20-1 and TRBJ2-5; the match to TRBD2 covers 8 bases. Germline values: CDR1 DFQATT, CDR2 SNEGSKA (reference sequence). CDR3 length: 14 amino acids. After removal of 3 bases from V and 4 bases from J, the junction contained 7 bases not matched to a gene. In DNA form, the CDR3 reads TGCAGTGCTAGGGTTAGCGGGAATGGAGAGACCCAGTACTTC. Protein: CSARVSGNGETQYF.

The chain is built from TRBV6-1 and TRBJ2-5; D is perhaps TRBD2 (7 bases). CDR3 length: 15 residues. V was clipped by 9 bases and J by 3 bases, with 20 bases between them. Germline CDR1 and CDR2: MNHNS and SASEGT. The CDR3, as DNA: TGTGCCAGTACTGGGGGGGGGGCAGGGGAAGAGACCCAGTACTTC. It codes for CASTGGGAGEETQYF.

This clonotype occurred a few times. The chain's CDR3 is CASSPGGAEAFF. DNA of the CDR3: TGTGCCAGCAGCCCAGGGGGGGCTGAAGCTTTCTTT. This chain connects TRBV9 to TRBJ1-1; TRBD1 matches at 7 bases. The V gene's germline CDR1 is SGDLS and CDR2 YYNGEE. This CDR3 region has 12 residues. V trimming: 4 bases; J trimming: 6 bases; junction bases outside the gene matches: 3.

Note on this clonotype: A much larger clone differs from this one at a single base, so this may be a read error. V and J are TRBV20-1 and TRBJ2-2, with a weak D call TRBD2 (6 bases). Trimming took off 6 bases at V and 0 bases at J, with 14 bases between the two ends. Germline V gene sequence: CDR1 DFQATT, CDR2 SNEGSKA (reference sequence). This CDR3 is 15 amino acids long. CDR3 in amino acids: CSAPVPGANTGELFF. CDR3 DNA sequence: TGCAGTGCCCCCGTCCCGGGGGCGAACACCGGGGAGCTGTTTTTT.

CDR3 amino acids: CAISSADVSYNEQFF. The CDR3 DNA reads TGTGCCATCTCTTCCGCTGACGTGAGTTACAATGAGCAGTTCTTC. The rearrangement uses TRBV10-3 and TRBJ2-1; D gene ambiguous. The CDR3 loop spans 15 amino acids. Germline CDR1 is ENHRY and CDR2 is SYGVKD. Trimming removed 8 bases from V and 4 bases from J, with 18 bases in between.

Worth noting for this clonotype: Since a much larger clone is just one base distant, this may be a read error. The rearrangement joins TRBV20-1 to TRBJ1-5; D is ambiguous. Trimming pared 4 bases from V and 6 bases from J, leaving 13 bases between. CDR3 length equals 13 residues. Looked up from germline, CDR1 is DFQATT and CDR2 is SNEGSKA (reference sequence). The CDR3 DNA reads as TGCAGTGCTACAGTGGGCGCGGCTCAGCCCCAGCATTTT. Its translation: CSATVGAAQPQHF.

The V call is TRBV29-1, the J call TRBJ1-1; D is undetermined. The CDR3 loop spans 16 amino acids. Germline CDR1 and CDR2: SQVTM and ANQGSEA. V lost 4 bases and J lost 6, with 24 bases in between. The CDR3 nucleotides are TGCAGCGTTGGAGACCATCCCGGGGAGCGCGGGGCTGAAGCTTTCTTT. Residues: CSVGDHPGERGAEAFF.

For this clonotype: Lacking the conserved final phenylalanine or tryptophan, this CDR3 likely reflects a read error. This rearrangement joins TRBV11-2 to TRBJ2-7; D remains ambiguous. V lost 6 bases and J 1 base, leaving 13 bases between the germline ends. This CDR3 contains 14 residues. Germline V gene lookup returns CDR1 SGHAT and CDR2 FQNNGV. This CDR3 reads CASRDTCVSYEQYL. For the CDR3, the DNA is TGTGCCAGCAGAGATACATGCGTTTCCTACGAGCAGTACCTC.

Within the sample, this clonotype is medium-sized. The chain joins TRBV28 to TRBJ2-1; no definite D call. Trimming cost V 3 bases and J 8 bases, with 5 bases left between them. The CDR3 extends over 11 amino acids. Germline CDR1 reads MDHEN; CDR2 reads SYDVKM. Here the CDR3 reads CASSLNDEQFF. In DNA form, the CDR3 reads TGTGCCAGCAGTTTGAACGATGAGCAGTTCTTC.

This clonotype was observed many times. The V call is TRBV28, the J call TRBJ2-7; D is undetermined. V lost 5 bases, J lost 9 bases, and 17 bases lay in between. The germline CDR1 and CDR2 sequences are MDHEN and SYDVKM. CDR3 size: 13 residues. The DNA for the CDR3 is TGTGCCAGCAGTCTTCCCGGTACGGCAGGGCAGTACTTC. Amino acid sequence: CASSLPGTAGQYF.

A note on this clonotype: A much larger clone differs by one base, so this may be a read error. The chain combines TRBV12-3 or TRBV12-4 with TRBJ2-5; no clear D. The CDR3 runs 10 residues. CDR3 amino acids: CANSGETQYF. The CDR3 DNA follows: TGTGCCAACAGTGGGGAGACCCAGTACTTC.

Notes on this clonotype: A much larger clone lies one base from this, so it may be a read error. The gene calls are TRBV5-5 and TRBJ2-1, with D tentatively TRBD2 (6 bases). From germline, CDR1 is SGHKS and CDR2 YYEKEE (reference sequence). This CDR3 comprises 12 residues. The CDR3: CASSLAGQEQSF. CDR3 DNA sequence: TGTGCCAGCAGCCTGGCGGGGCAGGAGCAGTCCTTC.